A selection of T cell receptor beta chains follows, all from one sample in a study of cytomegalovirus exposure and HLA in healthy donors. TCRdb's copy holds only in-frame clones and misses some; the assay was immunoSEQ multiplex PCR. The sample records tens of thousands of clones, approximately 94% being singletons. The sequencing sample was made of PBMCs. The receptors were gathered from a woman under 30 in good health and CMV-seropositive. Each CDR3 is given with its conserved first and last residue. Fields, in order: J gene, D gene, CDR3 length, clone size, V gene, CDR3 DNA, CDR3 protein. A D gene is named only where the DNA matches it firmly. Expanded clones are given a class, and other clones once, few, many or no size at all.

TRBJ1-2	TRBD1	15	-	TRBV5-1	TGCGCCAGCAGCGGCCCAGACAGGGGTTACTATGGCTACACCTTC	CASSGPDRGYYGYTF
TRBJ2-1	-	15	-	TRBV6-6	TGTGCCAGCAGTTACTCGGCAGGGTCCTACAATGAGCAGTTCTTC	CASSYSAGSYNEQFF
TRBJ2-7	TRBD2	15	-	TRBV6-1	TGTGCCAGCAGTGAAGATAGCGGGGGGTCCTACGAGCAGTACTTC	CASSEDSGGSYEQYF
TRBJ2-1	TRBD1	15	-	TRBV7-2	TGTGCCAGCAGCCCCCGGGACAGGGGGCTTAATGAGCAGTTCTTC	CASSPRDRGLNEQFF
TRBJ2-7	-	14	-	TRBV7-9	TGTGCCAGCAGCTTAACCGGGAGCTCCTACGAGCAGTACTTC	CASSLTGSSYEQYF
TRBJ1-2	TRBD1	16	-	TRBV7-8	TGTGCCAGCAGCTCCTTCCGGGACAGGGGTCGAGATGGCTACACCTTC	CASSSFRDRGRDGYTF
TRBJ1-1	TRBD1	17	-	TRBV28	TGTGCCAGCAGTTTAGGACAGGGATCATTTTGGGACACTGAAGCTTTCTTT	CASSLGQGSFWDTEAFF
TRBJ2-7	TRBD1	17	-	TRBV5-1	TGCGCCAGCAGCTTGGCCTCAGGGGGCCAGGTAGTGTACGAGCAGTACTTC	CASSLASGGQVVYEQYF
TRBJ2-5	-	15	once	TRBV28	TGTGCCAGCAGTCGGCACAGGGTGGGGCAAGAGACCCAGTACTTC	CASSRHRVGQETQYF
TRBJ1-2	TRBD1	15	-	TRBV2	TGTGCCAGCACAGCCCGGGACAGGGGATTCTATGGCTACACCTTC	CASTARDRGFYGYTF
TRBJ2-1	-	15	-	TRBV18	TGTGCCAGCTCACACCGACAAAACCCCGACAATGAGCAGTTCTTC	CASSHRQNPDNEQFF
TRBJ1-5	-	14	-	TRBV6-6	TGTGCCACTACTCCGGGGGGCGCGGATCAGCCCCAGCATTTT	CATTPGGADQPQHF
TRBJ2-3	-	15	-	TRBV25-1	TGTGCCAGCAGCGCCGCCGGAGGGGCGTTCGATACGCAGTATTTT	CASSAAGGAFDTQYF
TRBJ1-2	TRBD1	15	-	TRBV5-1	TGCGCCAGCAGCAGATCCTCGGGACAGGGAGAAGGCTACACCTTC	CASSRSSGQGEGYTF
TRBJ2-7	-	16	-	TRBV7-2	TGTGCCAGCAGCTTAGCCCTAGAAGGGAGATCCTACGAGCAGTACTTC	CASSLALEGRSYEQYF
TRBJ2-7	TRBD1	12	-	TRBV10-3	TGTGCCATCGGGGGACAGGGGAACGAGCAGTACTTC	CAIGGQGNEQYF
TRBJ2-1	TRBD2	16	-	TRBV5-5	TGTGCCAGCAGCTTGGGAGCGCTAGCGGGAGCAGAGGAGCAGTTCTTC	CASSLGALAGAEEQFF
TRBJ1-1	-	12	-	TRBV5-1	TGCGCCAGCAGCTTCTTGAACACTGAAGCTTTCTTT	CASSFLNTEAFF
TRBJ1-2	TRBD1	14	-	TRBV5-4	TGTGCCAGCAGCGAGCCAGGGGGTAACTATGGCTACACCTTC	CASSEPGGNYGYTF
TRBJ1-1	TRBD1	14	-	TRBV10-3	TGTGCCATCAGTGAGGAACAGGGGTACACTGAAGCTTTCTTT	CAISEEQGYTEAFF
TRBJ1-2	-	12	-	TRBV7-9	TGTGCCAGCAGCTTCCAGGGCTATGGCTACACCTTC	CASSFQGYGYTF
TRBJ2-1	-	14	-	TRBV27	TGTGCCAGCTCTCTTCTATCATCTATCGCCTGGCAGTTCTTC	CASSLLSSIAWQFF
TRBJ1-1	-	14	-	TRBV30	TGTGCCTGGGATGGGGGCAACCGAGGTAGTGAAGCTTTCTTT	CAWDGGNRGSEAFF
TRBJ2-5	-	15	-	TRBV5-1	TGCGCCAGCAGCTTGGATTCAAGCCGAGGAGAGACCCAGTACTTC	CASSLDSSRGETQYF
TRBJ1-3	-	16	-	TRBV30	TGTGCCTGGAGGGGGAGGTGGCCGCTCTCTGGAAACACCATATATTTT	CAWRGRWPLSGNTIYF
TRBJ2-6	-	13	-	TRBV11-1	TGTGCCAGCAGCCTCTTAGGGGCCAACGTCCTGACTTTC	CASSLLGANVLTF
TRBJ2-1	TRBD2	16	-	TRBV27	TGTGCCAGCAGCCCTCGCGGGGGGGAACCCTACAATGAGCAGTTCTTC	CASSPRGGEPYNEQFF
TRBJ2-7	TRBD1	14	once	TRBV5-1	TGCGCCAGCAGCCCTAGGGGGCGCTTCGACGAGCAGTACTTC	CASSPRGRFDEQYF
TRBJ2-3	-	11	-	TRBV2	TGTGCCAGCAGCCTGACAGATACGCAGTATTTT	CASSLTDTQYF
TRBJ2-3	TRBD1	14	once	TRBV6-5	TGTGCCAGCAGATGGGACAGGTCGGCAGATACGCAGTATTTT	CASRWDRSADTQYF
TRBJ2-2	-	13	-	TRBV12-5	TGTGCTAGTGGTTTGGCCGGAGCCGGGGAGCTGTTTTTT	CASGLAGAGELFF
TRBJ1-4	-	15	once	TRBV7-8	TGTGCCAGCAGCTTAGTATCGACAGGAGGTGAAAAACTGTTTTTT	CASSLVSTGGEKLFF
TRBJ2-7	-	16	-	TRBV11-1	TGTGCCAGCAGCCGCGGAGGCGGGAACCTAGGAGGGGAGCAGTACTTC	CASSRGGGNLGGEQYF
TRBJ1-2	-	18	-	TRBV23-1	TGCGCCAGCAGTCGTTGTGGAGGTGGAGGGAGTTTTAACTATGGCTACACCTTC	CASSRCGGGGSFNYGYTF
TRBJ2-1	-	15	-	TRBV6-4	TGTGCCAGCCCGGCGGTAGCGGAAATCTACAATGAGCAGTTCTTC	CASPAVAEIYNEQFF
TRBJ2-7	-	10	-	TRBV6-1	TGTGGGACGGGGGGCTCCGAGCAGTACTTC	CGTGGSEQYF
TRBJ2-5	-	17	-	TRBV2	TGTGCCAGCAGTGAGCGGAGTCACTACTCTTACCAAGAGACCCAGTACTTC	CASSERSHYSYQETQYF
TRBJ2-3	-	16	once	TRBV6-6	TGTGCCAGCAGTTCATATGACAGGTTTAGCACAGATACGCAGTATTTT	CASSSYDRFSTDTQYF
TRBJ2-3	-	14	-	TRBV4-3	TGCGCCAGCAGCCGACAGGGACTCGCGGATACGCAGTATTTT	CASSRQGLADTQYF
TRBJ2-5	-	14	-	TRBV7-3	TGTGCCAGCAGCGCGGCGGGACTCCAAGAGACCCAGTACTTC	CASSAAGLQETQYF
TRBJ1-1	-	13	-	TRBV7-6	TGTGCCAGCAGCTTCCATCCCGGCACTGAAGCTTTCTTT	CASSFHPGTEAFF
TRBJ1-2	-	12	-	TRBV4-1	TGCGCCAGCAGCGAGGGTAACTATGGCTACACCTTC	CASSEGNYGYTF
TRBJ2-2	-	15	-	TRBV19	TGTGCCAGTACCAGGGCCCGTACCAACACCGGGGAGCTGTTTTTT	CASTRARTNTGELFF
TRBJ2-5	-	19	few	TRBV28	TGTGCCAGCAGTTTACTTAGTACGGACGCGCAGGGGAGCCGAGAGACCCAGTACTTC	CASSLLSTDAQGSRETQYF
TRBJ1-2	TRBD1	15	-	TRBV7-8	TGTGCCAGCAGCCAATGGGACAGACCTGCGGCGGGCTACACCTTC	CASSQWDRPAAGYTF
TRBJ2-5	-	13	-	TRBV6-1	TGTGCCAGCAGTGTACAGGGTACAGAGACCCAGTACTTC	CASSVQGTETQYF
TRBJ2-7	-	15	-	TRBV5-6	TGTGCCAGCAGCTTGGCGGGCAGGGGACGCTACGAGCAGTACTTC	CASSLAGRGRYEQYF
TRBJ1-1	-	18	-	TRBV7-3	TGTGCCAGCAGCTTAAGATGGGGGGACGGGTGGAGTAACACTGAAGCTTTCTTT	CASSLRWGDGWSNTEAFF
TRBJ1-2	-	13	few	TRBV5-1	TGCGCCAGCAGCCAAGGGGAGGACTATGGCTACACCTTC	CASSQGEDYGYTF
TRBJ2-2	TRBD1	15	-	TRBV2	TGTGCCAGCAGCCTCGACAGGGGGGGAACCGGGGAGCTGTTTTTT	CASSLDRGGTGELFF
TRBJ1-2	-	19	-	TRBV7-8	TGTGCCAGCAGCTTATGGGGGGGCCTCTCCAGGACAGCACACTATGGCTACACCTTC	CASSLWGGLSRTAHYGYTF
TRBJ1-1	-	12	-	TRBV19	TGTGCCAGTAGTATATCGGCAGGGCGGCCTTTCTTT	CASSISAGRPFF
TRBJ2-3	TRBD2	16	-	TRBV9	TGTGCCAGCAGCCGGGAGGGGGGCCAGGTTTCAGATACGCAGTATTTT	CASSREGGQVSDTQYF
TRBJ2-7	-	13	-	TRBV7-2	TGTGCCAGCAGCCCAGACAGTACCTACGAGCAGTACTTC	CASSPDSTYEQYF
TRBJ2-3	TRBD1	16	-	TRBV5-1	TGCGCCAGCAGCCGCCCAGACAGGGGATACGCAGATACGCAGTATTTT	CASSRPDRGYADTQYF
TRBJ2-7	TRBD1	16	-	TRBV27	TGTGCCAGCAGGTCCCTCGGGACAGACAAACCCTACGAGCAGTACTTC	CASRSLGTDKPYEQYF
TRBJ1-3	-	14	once	TRBV19	TGTGCCAGTAGTATAGCCCTCTCTGGAAACACCATATATTTT	CASSIALSGNTIYF
TRBJ2-3	TRBD2	18	once	TRBV4-2	TGTGCCAGCAGCCAAGGCCCAATGGGGACTAGCGGAGGGGATACGCAGTATTTT	CASSQGPMGTSGGDTQYF
TRBJ2-7	-	12	-	TRBV18	TGTGCCAGCTCACCGGGGCCCTACGAGCAGTACTTC	CASSPGPYEQYF